The 15 T cell receptor beta chains below were found in one sample sequenced in a study of T cells in women clearing cervical HPV infection. Here immunoSEQ multiplex PCR was the method, and the copy in TCRdb shows in-frame clones only, minus some. The sample shows 25,000 to 35,000 clones, and about a sixth sits with its ten largest clones. Sample: blood buffy coat. Every receptor here comes from a woman between 18 and 75 years old with a cervical HPV16 infection that either progressed to CIN3+ or cleared (not recorded which).

A word on this clone: The read finishes 3 residues shy of the CDR3 end, and the germline J gene is used to complete it. The J gene is TRBJ2-2, the V gene TRBV19; TRBD2 is a possible D gene (6 bases). With 5 bases removed from V and 4 bases from J, the gap between germline ends came to 17 bases. Germline-derived CDR1 and CDR2 are LNHDA and SQIVND (reference sequence). This CDR3 is 16 amino acids long. CDR3 DNA, as far as it was read: TGTGCCAGTAGTCCCACCGGGGGTCGGGTCACCGGGGAG. Protein sequence: CASSPTGGRVTGE. The whole CDR3 sequence reads CASSPTGGRVTGELFF. Together with reference TRBV19 and TRBJ2-2, the CDR3 gives the full variable domain: DGGITQSPKYLFRKEGQNVTLSCEQNLNHDAMYWYRQDPGQGLRLIYYSQIVNDFQKGDIAEGYSVSREKKESFPLTVTSAQKNPTAFYLCASSPTGGRVTGELFFGEGSRLTVL.

As for this clone: The CDR3 is cut off 3 residues early in the read; its end comes from the germline J gene. The gene calls are TRBV5-1 and TRBJ1-5; D gene ambiguous. The CDR3 sequence is 15 residues long. V dropped 0 bases and J dropped 4 bases, with 11 bases sitting between them. The germline V gene has CDR1 SGHRS and CDR2 YFSETQ. Partial CDR3 DNA: TGCGCCAGCAGCTTGGGGTCAGGCGGGAATCAGCCC. It specifies CASSLGSGGNQP. The whole CDR3 sequence is CASSLGSGGNQPQHF.

About this clone itself: The read halts 3 residues ahead of the CDR3 end, with the missing end drawn from the germline J gene. This rearrangement joins TRBV29-1 to TRBJ1-5; maybe TRBD1 (6 bases). The V gene's germline CDR1 is SQVTM and CDR2 ANQGSEA. This CDR3 has 14 residues. The germline V and J ends were trimmed by 6 bases and 0 bases, with 12 bases remaining between them. The sequenced part of the CDR3 DNA is TGCAGCGTGACCACGGACAGTAGCAATCAGCCC. Protein: CSVTTDSSNQP. The full CDR3 protein is CSVTTDSSNQPQHF. The entire variable domain, with the rest obtained from reference TRBV29-1 and TRBJ1-5, is as follows: SAVISQKPSRDICQRGTSLTIQCQVDSQVTMMFWYRQQPGQSLTLIATANQGSEATYESGFVIDKFPISRPNLTFSTLTVSNMSPEDSSIYLCSVTTDSSNQPQHFGDGTRLSIL.

Comments on this clone: The CDR3 is cut off 3 residues early in the read; its end comes from the germline J gene. The J gene is TRBJ2-6, the V gene TRBV2; D is undetermined. CDR1 and CDR2 from the germline V gene are SNHLY and FYNNEI. This CDR3 contains 15 residues. The germline V and J ends were trimmed by 4 bases and 2 bases, with 9 bases remaining between them. CDR3 amino acids: CASSARQAGANVLTF. The DNA read from the CDR3 is TGTGCCAGCAGTGCTCGCCAGGCTGGGGCCAACGTC.

Turning to this clone: The missing CDR3 end, 3 residues past where the read stops, is filled in from the germline J gene. The chain links TRBV20-1 to TRBJ1-2; TRBD1 matches 10 bases. Trimming cost V 3 bases and J 6 bases; bases outside gene matches: 1. CDR1 is DFQATT, CDR2 SNEGSKA, per germline (reference sequence). The CDR3 contains 12 residues. This CDR3 is CSASDRGHGYTF. The part of the CDR3 DNA that was read is TGCAGTGCTAGCGACAGGGGGCATGGC.

As to this clone: The read is 3 residues too short to cover the CDR3 end, so that end is filled in from the germline J gene. V and J are TRBV7-2 and TRBJ2-7; D is perhaps TRBD1 (5 bases). Looked up from germline, CDR1 is SGHTA and CDR2 is FQGNSA. This CDR3 spans 15 amino acids. Between the trimmed V and J ends, which lost 4 bases and 3 bases, there was a span of 16 bases. The CDR3 DNA, read in part, is TGTGCCAGCAGCTCATTGACAGCTTCGAGCTACGAG. Translating it yields CASSSLTASSYE. The whole CDR3 reads CASSSLTASSYEQYF.

On this clone: The missing CDR3 end, 3 residues past where the read stops, is filled in from the germline J gene. The chain links TRBV23-1 to TRBJ2-3, with 7 bases aligning to TRBD1. TRBV23-1 is an open reading frame whose function is uncertain. This CDR3 region has 14 residues. The CDR3 loop reads CASSQIGGLRAQYF. The sequenced part of the CDR3 DNA is TGCGCCAGCAGTCAAATAGGGGGCCTAAGGGCG.

With regard to this clone: Coverage ceases 3 residues before the CDR3 finishes, and the germline J gene fills in the end. The chain has TRBV28 and TRBJ1-5, with 7 bases identical to TRBD1. The germline gives CDR1 MDHEN, CDR2 SYDVKM. This CDR3 spans 15 amino acids. V dropped 2 bases and J dropped 6; count of bases not matched to a gene: 7. The DNA read from the CDR3 is TGTGCCAGCAGTTTAGGTGTCAGGGGGATTCAGCCC. Protein: CASSLGVRGIQP. The CDR3 as a whole reads CASSLGVRGIQPQHF.

On this clone: The read ends 3 residues before the CDR3 terminus; that terminus is restored from the germline J gene. The chain employs TRBV19 and TRBJ2-2, with 9 bases that match TRBD1. This CDR3 spans 12 amino acids. In germline, CDR1 is LNHDA, CDR2 SQIVND (reference sequence). The CDR3 here is CASGDRDEKLFF. CDR3 bases read: TGTGCCAGTGGGGACAGGGATGAAAAG.

Concerning this clone: The read stops 3 residues short of the end of the CDR3; the missing end is completed from the germline J gene. The V and J genes are TRBV5-4 and TRBJ2-7; 7 nucleotides agree with TRBD1. The germline V gene encodes CDR1 SGHNT and CDR2 YYREEE (reference sequence). V lost 4 bases to trimming and J lost 0 bases; unmatched junction nucleotides: 4. The CDR3 is made up of 14 amino acids. The DNA read from the CDR3 is TGTGCCAGCAGCCAACAGGGGAACTCCTACGAG. Protein: CASSQQGNSYE. The whole CDR3 is CASSQQGNSYEQYF.

In regard to this clone: The read is 3 residues too short to cover the CDR3 end, so that end is filled in from the germline J gene. The chain carries TRBV7-6 and TRBJ2-7; a possible D gene is TRBD1 (7 bases). CDR3 length: 14 amino acids. Trimming left V 5 bases short and J 5 bases short, with 16 bases between. The germline V gene has CDR1 SGHVS and CDR2 FNYEAQ. The CDR3 loop reads CASSGSGGINEQYF. The sequenced CDR3 bases are TGTGCCAGCAGCGGGTCAGGGGGGATCAACGAG.

About this clone: With the read ending 3 residues before the CDR3 end, the germline J gene is used to fill in that end. V gene TRBV5-1 combines with J gene TRBJ1-2, with D tentatively TRBD1 (6 bases). Trimming removed 3 bases at V and 4 bases at J, with 16 bases between. The CDR3 runs to 15 residues. In germline, CDR1 is SGHRS, CDR2 YFSETQ. The part of the CDR3 DNA that was read is TGCGCCAGCAGCTCTCCCTTGACAGGAACCTATGGC. It yields the protein CASSSPLTGTYG. In full, the CDR3 reads CASSSPLTGTYGYTF. Full variable domain (remainder filled in from reference TRBV5-1 and TRBJ1-2): KAGVTQTPRYLIKTRGQQVTLSCSPISGHRSVSWYQQTPGQGLQFLFEYFSETQRNKGNFPGRFSGRQFSNSRSEMNVSTLELGDSALYLCASSSPLTGTYGYTFGSGTRLTVV.

In regard to this clone: The junction shows a germline mismatch at one end, possibly a read error. Read data end 3 residues before the CDR3 end; the end is taken from the germline J gene. The sample carries other DNA sequences with the same CDR3. The chain is built from TRBV5-1 and TRBJ1-3; D possibly corresponds to TRBD1 (5 bases). This CDR3 is 16 amino acids long. The V gene's germline CDR1 is SGHRS and CDR2 YFSETQ. The covered CDR3 bases are TGCGCCAGCAGCTTGGGGGGGGTGCCCTCTGGAAACACA. It codes for CASSLGGVPSGNT. The whole CDR3 is CASSLGGVPSGNTIYF.

In regard to this clone: With the read ending 3 residues before the CDR3 end, the germline J gene is used to fill in that end. The chain carries TRBV2 and TRBJ2-7; no definite D call. V gave up 2 bases and J gave up 6 bases, with 14 bases separating them. The CDR3 totals 14 residues. CDR1 and CDR2 (germline): SNHLY, FYNNEI. The CDR3 is CASSELSQDGEQYF. The CDR3 DNA, read in part, is TGTGCCAGCAGTGAACTTTCCCAGGATGGCGAG.

As to this clone: The read is 3 residues too short to cover the CDR3 end, so that end is filled in from the germline J gene. V is TRBV19 and J is TRBJ1-2; no definite D call. The germline CDR1 and CDR2 sequences are LNHDA and SQIVND (reference sequence). This CDR3 is 14 amino acids long. The covered CDR3 bases are TGTGCCAGTAGTATTCTAGCGGGAGAACGAGAC. Amino acids: CASSILAGERD. The full-length CDR3 reads as CASSILAGERDYTF.